This T cell receptor beta chain originates from a study of T-cell memory formation after mild COVID-19 (dated by TCRdb to the early 2020s). The study in broad terms: TCR sequence clusters from the two donors were found to be largely donor specific. T-cell clones expanding and contracting after mild COVID-19 in a couple of donors were tracked by longitudinal TCRalpha and TCRbeta repertoire sequencing. Two young, previously healthy adult volunteers made up the cohort, one male and one female. Broader findings and caveats from the paper: Contracting CD4+ clones appeared mostly in the CM and EM memory subsets, whereas CD8+ clones were enriched in EMRA. The detection of some responding clones in pre-infection memory suggests that pre-existing cross-reactive memory T cells joined the SARS-CoV-2 response. SARS-CoV-2 specificity of the second-wave clones peaking on day 37 was not confirmed. The study covered only a couple of mild cases, and larger cohorts including severe cases with pre-infection samples were considered necessary. From day 15 to 85, contracting clones showed balanced CD4/CD8 phenotypes, whereas a second wave of clones that expanded from day 15 to 37 leaned towards CD4+.

This clonotype has a count of ten or more. Its antigen is still unknown. Nothing much larger sits one base from this clone, and base qualities are not available. Ficoll-Paque density gradient centrifugation was used to isolate PBMCs. Sequencing was carried out with an Illumina NovaSeq 6000. Using 5'RACE with constant-segment primers, TCRalpha and TCRbeta cDNA libraries were constructed, with sample barcodes and unique molecular identifiers added in the process. RNA was extracted from every sample with Trizol reagent. The libraries were amplified in two PCR steps, and the second step added a second sample barcode and Illumina TruSeq adapters. Sequencing of libraries was performed on an Illumina NovaSeq with 2 x 150 bp paired-end reads. The authors' analysis ran thus. Demultiplexing of reads and collapsing into UMI-guided consensus sequences were performed with migec v1.2.7. Using mixcr v2.1.11, the UMI consensuses were aligned to TRA and TRB V and J templates and assembled into clonotypes. A clonotype was counted as expanded or contracted only if both edgeR and NoisET called the change significant, with noise models trained on biological replicates. For edgeR calls, the thresholds were a false discovery rate-adjusted p below 0.01 and a log2 fold-change of 1. PCA with hierarchical clustering of max-normalized trajectories of the 1000 most abundant clonotypes was used as exploratory dynamics analysis. Separately sequenced CD4+ and CD8+ repertoires were used to assign a CD4 or CD8 phenotype to each responding clone. TCRdb applied fastp at Q25 and MiXCR to the public reads, then kept only in-frame beta chains. Every CDR3 protein is listed once, alongside the most common genes and DNA of its rows. The V and J calls shown here were made by TCRdb, not taken from the authors' results. This sample gives more than 70,000 distinct CDR3 sequences in total; approximately 15% of them show up just once. 30% to 35% of the sample comes from the top ten.

Here V drops 3 bases and J drops 9 bases, and the junction holds 11 bases not matched to any gene. The germline V gene sets CDR1 to MGHRA and CDR2 to YSYEKL. Counted from cysteine to phenylalanine, this CDR3 has 15 amino acids. Only the CDR3 portion is preserved as DNA: 45 bases, with reading frame beginning at the first base. Sequencing was carried out using PBMCs or a T cell subset sorted from them (not recorded which). The receptor comes from an adult woman who had mild COVID-19 (a few samples of this study predate the infection). The sample titles of this study are shuffled in the database, so cell type and time point are left out; the donor was told from shared clones. The receptor chain draws on TRBV4-1 and TRBJ2-4; 7 nucleotides in the junction match TRBD2. The nucleotides read TGCGCCAGCAGCCAGGGGGGGGAGGATAAGGGCATTCAGTACTTC. Its product reads: CASSQGGEDKGIQYF.